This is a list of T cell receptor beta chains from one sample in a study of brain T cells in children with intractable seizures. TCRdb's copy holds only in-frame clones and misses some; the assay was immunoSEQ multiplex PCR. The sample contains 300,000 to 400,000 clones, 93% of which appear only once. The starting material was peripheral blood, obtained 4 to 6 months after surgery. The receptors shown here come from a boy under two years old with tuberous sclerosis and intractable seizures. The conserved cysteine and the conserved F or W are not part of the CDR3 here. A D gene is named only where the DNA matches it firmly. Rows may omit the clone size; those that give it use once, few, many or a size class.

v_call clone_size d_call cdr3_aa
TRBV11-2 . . ASSPYEETQY
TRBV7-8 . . ASSLAGFTGELF
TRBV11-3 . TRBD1 ASSKDRAGNTIY
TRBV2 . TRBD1 ASSESVTGVGKLF
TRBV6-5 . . ASSPQTVFNEKLF
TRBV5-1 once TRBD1 ASSLGQGSSGELF
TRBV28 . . ASSFSGNGAETQY
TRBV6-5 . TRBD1 ASSYTGGNTEAF
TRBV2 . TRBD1 ASRQGPYGYT
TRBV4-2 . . ASSLYRTDSSYEQY
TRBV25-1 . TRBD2 ASSAPSGRDSDTQY
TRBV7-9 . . ASSDGYATNEKLF
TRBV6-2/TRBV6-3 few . ASSYVGSGPQH
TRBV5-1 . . ASSSGRGGSTDTQY
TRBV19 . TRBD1 ASRDRHSNEKLF
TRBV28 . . ASSSLDNYNEQF
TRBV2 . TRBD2 ASSEARGLITDTQY
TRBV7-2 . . ASSLVGGRFAGNTIY
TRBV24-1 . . ATSDRSAYDTQY
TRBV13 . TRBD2 ASSSGTSGTRNEQF
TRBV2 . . ASRLVTNTGELF
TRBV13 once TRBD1 ASSVMSGQGTDTQY
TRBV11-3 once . ASSSRGRGQSPLH
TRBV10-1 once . ASPLTQGYEQY
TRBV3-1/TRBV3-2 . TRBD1 ASSQRQGAGSGYT
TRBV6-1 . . ASSEGWTATYEQY
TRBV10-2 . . ASSAAGAGETQY
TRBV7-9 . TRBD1 ASSQLTGESSPLH
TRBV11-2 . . ASSLDRKGSGSNQPQH
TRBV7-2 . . ASSLNSPLH
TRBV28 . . ASSEFKTNEKLF
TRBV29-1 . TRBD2 SVTGLAGEGAYNEQF
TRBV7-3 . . ASSSRGGGELF
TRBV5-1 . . ASSSNRLNTEAF
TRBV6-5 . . ASSYSTRDLTEAF
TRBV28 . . ASSRPNQSRQTYEQY
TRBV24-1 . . ATSAEGKAF
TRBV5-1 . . ASSPVELRYGYT
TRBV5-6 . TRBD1 ASSRRTGRMNTEAF
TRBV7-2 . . ASSSGQTDTQY
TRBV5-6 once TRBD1 ASSLTGGKDTEAF
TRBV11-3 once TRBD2 ASSFPQTSYTDTQY
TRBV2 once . ASRFPEQF
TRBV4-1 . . ASSRIREKLF
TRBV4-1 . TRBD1 ASSQDPLDRASNSPLH
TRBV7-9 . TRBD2 ASSVLSGRADTQY
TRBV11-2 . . ASSLEERRPEKLF
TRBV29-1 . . SVEKGGNTEAF
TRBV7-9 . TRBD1 ASSIPGGDTIY
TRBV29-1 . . SVAGGNSGNTIY
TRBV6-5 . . ASSYVGTEAF
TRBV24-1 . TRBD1 ATSDSTGGSYGYT
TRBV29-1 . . SVRPQGEAGELF
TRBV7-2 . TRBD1 ASSVEQGEWETQY
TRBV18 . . ASPPPGDNEQF